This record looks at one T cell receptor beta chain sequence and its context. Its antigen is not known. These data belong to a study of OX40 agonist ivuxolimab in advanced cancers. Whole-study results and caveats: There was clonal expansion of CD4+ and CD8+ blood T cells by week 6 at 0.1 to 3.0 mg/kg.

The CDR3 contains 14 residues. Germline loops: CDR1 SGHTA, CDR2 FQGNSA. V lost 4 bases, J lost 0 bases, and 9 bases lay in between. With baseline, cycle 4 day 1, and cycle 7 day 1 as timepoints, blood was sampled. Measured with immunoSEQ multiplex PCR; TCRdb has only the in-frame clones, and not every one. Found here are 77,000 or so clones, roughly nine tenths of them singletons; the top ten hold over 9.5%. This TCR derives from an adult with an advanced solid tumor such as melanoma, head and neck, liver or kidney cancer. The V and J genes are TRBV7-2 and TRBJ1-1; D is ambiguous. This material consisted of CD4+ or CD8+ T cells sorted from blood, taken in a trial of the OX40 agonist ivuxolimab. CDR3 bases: TGTGCCAGCAGCTCTCAACCAGTGAACACTGAAGCTTTCTTT. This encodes CASSSQPVNTEAFF. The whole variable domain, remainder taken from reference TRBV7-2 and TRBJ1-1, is GAGVSQSPSNKVTEKGKDVELRCDPISGHTALYWYRQSLGQGLEFLIYFQGNSAPDKSGLPSDRFSAERTGGSVSTLTIQRTQQEDSAVYLCASSSQPVNTEAFFGQGTRLTVV.